The 29 T cell receptor beta chains below were found in one sample sequenced in a study of T cell responses to AZD1222 COVID-19 vaccine. The method was immunoSEQ multiplex PCR; TCRdb's version includes in-frame clones alone and lacks a portion of them. The table records under 110,000 clones, about nine tenths of them present only once. Specimen: peripheral blood, collected on day 0 of AZD1222 vaccination. These receptors originate from an adult in good health.

The V gene is TRBV7-2, the J gene TRBJ1-3; D is unresolved. In germline, CDR1 is SGHTA, CDR2 FQGNSA. V was pared by 6 bases and J by 0 bases, with 15 bases between. There are 16 residues in the CDR3. In nucleotides, the CDR3 is TGTGCCAGCAGACCGGTGGACGGGTACTCTGGAAACACCATATATTTT. This codes for CASRPVDGYSGNTIYF.

The genes are TRBV6-5 and TRBJ1-5; TRBD1 might be the D (6 bases). This CDR3 contains 16 residues. Germline V gene lookup returns CDR1 MNHEY and CDR2 SVGAGI. Trimming removed 0 bases at V and 5 bases at J, with 14 bases between. The CDR3 here is CASSYSTRGPDQPQHF. The CDR3 DNA reads TGTGCCAGCAGTTACTCGACTCGGGGGCCGGATCAGCCCCAGCATTTT.

The rearrangement uses TRBV5-1 and TRBJ2-1, with 8 bases fitting TRBD2. V trimming: 0 bases; J trimming: 1 base; junction bases outside the gene matches: 3. The CDR3 covers 16 residues. CDR1 SGHRS and CDR2 YFSETQ come from the germline V gene. CDR3 nucleotides: TGCGCCAGCAGCTTGGAGGGCGGGGGGTCCTACAATGAGCAGTTCTTC. The encoded protein is CASSLEGGGSYNEQFF.

The chain uses TRBV19 and TRBJ1-5, with D perhaps TRBD1 (6 bases). V lost 5 bases, J lost 2 bases, and 13 bases lay in between. Per the germline V gene, CDR1 is LNHDA and CDR2 is SQIVND (reference sequence). The CDR3 spans 15 residues. Here the CDR3 DNA reads TGTGCCAGTAGTGCCGTACCAGGGGGCAATCAGCCCCAGCATTTT. This sequence encodes CASSAVPGGNQPQHF.

This clone has just a few counts. The CDR3 here is CASSKRVAAHEQYF. DNA for the CDR3: TGTGCCAGCTCTAAACGGGTGGCGGCCCACGAGCAGTACTTC. V and J are TRBV3-1 (or the pseudogene TRBV3-2) and TRBJ2-7; D not certain. Trimming removed 8 bases from V and 5 bases from J, with 19 bases in between. The length of the CDR3 is 14 residues. CDR1 LGHDT and CDR2 YNNKEL come from the germline V gene (reference sequence).

The CDR3 spells CASSKDRDNEQFF. CDR3 sequence (DNA): TGTGCCAGCAGTAAAGACAGGGACAATGAGCAGTTCTTC. The chain is built from TRBV2 and TRBJ2-1, with TRBD1 identical over 7 bases. CDR1 SNHLY and CDR2 FYNNEI come from the germline V gene. The V gene end was trimmed by 5 bases and the J gene end by 5 bases; junction bases not matched to a gene: 3. CDR3 size: 13 residues.

The chain combines TRBV28 with TRBJ1-1, with 8 bases that match TRBD1. The length of the CDR3 is 14 residues. V lost 3 bases, J lost 1 base, and 1 base stayed unmatched. Germline CDR1 MDHEN, CDR2 SYDVKM. Here the CDR3 DNA reads TGTGCCAGCAGTTTCGGACAGGGGAACACTGAAGCTTTCTTT. It yields the protein CASSFGQGNTEAFF.

The V gene is TRBV27, the J gene TRBJ1-2; 8 bases are a match to TRBD1. J lost 5 bases, V lost 6 bases, and 5 bases had no gene match. Per the germline V gene, CDR1 is MNHEY and CDR2 is SMNVEV (reference sequence). The CDR3 runs 13 residues. The CDR3 DNA follows: TGTGCCAGCAGGGGACAGGACCCATATGGCTACACCTTC. Protein product: CASRGQDPYGYTF.

The chain uses TRBV27 and TRBJ1-6; TRBD1 agrees at 7 bases. Germline CDR1 and CDR2: MNHEY and SMNVEV (reference sequence). Germline trimming cut 10 bases from V and 5 bases from J; bases unmatched to any gene: 8. The CDR3 totals 14 residues. CDR3 DNA sequence: TGTGCCACCACCCCCGACAGGGATAATTCACCCCTCCACTTT. Its translation: CATTPDRDNSPLHF.

For this clone: Different DNA sequences within this sample yield the same CDR3. The rearrangement joins TRBV5-1 to TRBJ2-7, with D maybe TRBD2 (5 bases). V was shortened by 4 bases and J by 1 base, with 9 bases between the two germline ends. Looked up from germline, CDR1 is SGHRS and CDR2 is YFSETQ. The CDR3 consists of 13 residues. The CDR3 spells CASSLAGSYEQYF. Here the CDR3 DNA reads TGCGCCAGCAGCCTGGCGGGTTCCTACGAGCAGTACTTC.

The chain carries TRBV27 and TRBJ1-2; TRBD1 is a possible D gene (5 bases). CDR1 is MNHEY, CDR2 SMNVEV, per germline (reference sequence). This CDR3 is 15 amino acids long. Trimming removed 2 bases from V and 1 base from J, with 11 bases in between. The CDR3 here is CASSLRGDLNYGYTF. The CDR3 DNA sequence: TGTGCCAGCAGTTTAAGGGGAGACCTTAACTATGGCTACACCTTC.

DNA for the CDR3: TGTGCCAGCAGCTTCTTTCCCCAGGGCGGAAATGAAAAACTGTTTTTT. It yields the protein CASSFFPQGGNEKLFF. The chain combines TRBV11-2 with TRBJ1-4; perhaps TRBD1 as D (5 bases). The length of the CDR3 is 16 residues. Trimming left V 3 bases short and J 5 bases short, with 16 bases between. Germline V lookup: CDR1 SGHAT, CDR2 FQNNGV.

The chain is built from TRBV5-5 and TRBJ2-1; possibly TRBD1 for D (6 bases). The V gene lost 4 bases and the J gene lost 6 bases, with 14 bases spanning the gap. The germline V gene has CDR1 SGHKS and CDR2 YYEKEE (reference sequence). This CDR3 contains 14 residues. CDR3 sequence (DNA): TGTGCCAGCAGCACTGACCAGGGGTTCAATGAGCAGTTCTTC. This codes for CASSTDQGFNEQFF.

The genes are TRBV2 and TRBJ1-2; D possibly corresponds to TRBD1 (6 bases). The CDR3 sequence is 15 residues long. Germline CDR1 reads SNHLY; CDR2 reads FYNNEI. The ends were cut back, 10 bases at V and 2 bases at J, with 20 bases in the middle. CDR3 coding DNA: TGTGCCACCGAGTCCCCCAGGACAGTCAACTATGGCTACACCTTC. It yields the protein CATESPRTVNYGYTF.

The chain links TRBV7-9 to TRBJ1-3, with D perhaps TRBD1 (5 bases). V lost 1 base, J lost 3 bases, and 13 bases lay in between. From germline, CDR1 is SEHNR and CDR2 FQNEAQ (reference sequence). CDR3 length: 16 residues. The CDR3 DNA is TGTGCCAGCAGCTTAGTGGGGGACCGAGGTGGAAACACCATATATTTT. Translation gives CASSLVGDRGGNTIYF.

The chain is built from TRBV6-1 and TRBJ1-1, with no clear D. Trimming took 2 bases from V and 9 from J, leaving 16 bases between them. Germline CDR1 reads MNHNS; CDR2 reads SASEGT. This CDR3 spans 14 amino acids. The DNA for the CDR3 is TGTGCCAGCAGTGAACTTTCTGGAACCTCCCAAGCTTTCTTT. As protein: CASSELSGTSQAFF.

The rearrangement uses TRBV11-2 and TRBJ1-1; D is perhaps TRBD1 (5 bases). The CDR3 consists of 17 residues. Trimming shortened V by 4 bases and J by 3 bases, and 21 bases separated the two germline ends. Germline values: CDR1 SGHAT, CDR2 FQNNGV. The CDR3 DNA sequence: TGTGCCAGCAGCTGGGCGTCAGGGCAGGAAAGTGACACTGAAGCTTTCTTT. Translating gives CASSWASGQESDTEAFF.

The rearrangement links TRBV5-1 to TRBJ1-2, with D perhaps matching TRBD1 (5 bases). The CDR3 spans 15 residues. CDR1 and CDR2 (germline): SGHRS, YFSETQ. The V end lost 3 bases, the J end lost 2 bases, and 14 bases lay between the germline ends. CDR3 in amino acids: CASSYPGTGNYGYTF. The DNA for the CDR3 is TGCGCCAGCAGCTACCCCGGGACGGGAAACTATGGCTACACCTTC.

Details on this clone: One junction end does not reproduce the germline sequence, and a read error may be involved. CDR3 loop: CSASPDRGRTDTQYF. DNA of the CDR3: TGCAGTGCTAGTCCCGACAGGGGGCGCACGGATACGCAGTATTTT. This chain joins TRBV20-1 and TRBJ2-3; 10 bases are a match to TRBD1. Germline CDR1 DFQATT, CDR2 SNEGSKA (reference sequence). The CDR3 spans 15 residues.

This sequence joins TRBV4-2 and TRBJ1-2; the match to TRBD1 covers 8 bases. CDR3 length: 15 residues. Trimming took 0 bases from V and 8 from J; bases not matched to a gene: 8. CDR1 is LGHNA, CDR2 YNFKEQ, per germline. The CDR3 coding sequence is TGTGCCAGCAGCCAAGAATTTACAGGGGGATACGGCTACACCTTC. Translating gives CASSQEFTGGYGYTF.

The V gene is TRBV4-2, the J gene TRBJ1-4; D is ambiguous. Germline V gene lookup returns CDR1 LGHNA and CDR2 YNFKEQ. V was shortened by 0 bases and J by 8 bases, with 13 bases between the two germline ends. The CDR3 has 15 amino acids. CDR3 sequence (DNA): TGTGCCAGCAGCCAAGACTCGGTGGTGGGGGAAAAACTGTTTTTT. It is translated as CASSQDSVVGEKLFF.

This rearrangement joins TRBV5-1 to TRBJ1-1, with unresolved D. Per the germline V gene, CDR1 is SGHRS and CDR2 is YFSETQ. Trimming removed 4 bases from V and 0 bases from J, with 7 bases in between. The CDR3 is 13 residues long. In DNA, the CDR3 is TGCGCCAGCAGCATTAATATGAACACTGAAGCTTTCTTT. Its protein product is CASSINMNTEAFF.

This clone has just one count. The V and J genes are TRBV7-2 and TRBJ1-2; D is ambiguous. Germline V CDR1 and CDR2: SGHTA, FQGNSA. CDR3 length equals 13 residues. V shed 1 base and J shed 4 bases, with 7 bases lying between them. The CDR3, as DNA: TGTGCCAGCAGCTTAGTCCCAACCTATGGCTACACCTTC. Amino acid sequence: CASSLVPTYGYTF.

The chain links TRBV28 to TRBJ1-5; no reliable D call. The V gene lost 5 bases and the J gene lost 4 bases, with 9 bases spanning the gap. CDR3 size: 13 residues. Germline CDR1 reads MDHEN; CDR2 reads SYDVKM. In DNA form, the CDR3 reads TGTGCCAGCAGTCCGGTCCTAAATCAGCCCCAGCATTTT. It specifies CASSPVLNQPQHF. The whole variable domain, remainder taken from reference TRBV28 and TRBJ1-5, is DVKVTQSSRYLVKRTGEKVFLECVQDMDHENMFWYRQDPGLGLRLIYFSYDVKMKEKGDIPEGYSVSREKKERFSLILESASTNQTSMYLCASSPVLNQPQHFGDGTRLSIL.

The V and J genes are TRBV6-5 and TRBJ2-3; D ambiguous. V lost 5 bases and J lost 2, with 11 bases in between. There are 14 residues in the CDR3. CDR1 and CDR2 (germline): MNHEY, SVGAGI. The CDR3 spells CASSKGPFTDTQYF. CDR3 coding DNA: TGTGCCAGCAGTAAGGGCCCCTTCACAGATACGCAGTATTTT.

This chain uses TRBV28 with TRBJ1-5; perhaps TRBD1 as D (6 bases). Germline CDR1 reads MDHEN; CDR2 reads SYDVKM. V was clipped by 3 bases and J by 2 bases, with 11 bases between them. The CDR3 runs to 15 residues. The CDR3, as DNA: TGTGCCAGCAGTTTCCAGGGGAAGGGCAATCAGCCCCAGCATTTT. Residues: CASSFQGKGNQPQHF. Based on the CDR3 plus reference TRBV28 and TRBJ1-5, the full variable domain is DVKVTQSSRYLVKRTGEKVFLECVQDMDHENMFWYRQDPGLGLRLIYFSYDVKMKEKGDIPEGYSVSREKKERFSLILESASTNQTSMYLCASSFQGKGNQPQHFGDGTRLSIL.

The chain links TRBV2 to TRBJ1-5, with D possibly being TRBD1 (5 bases). V was cut by 6 bases and J by 3 bases, with 21 bases left in between. Germline V gene sequence: CDR1 SNHLY, CDR2 FYNNEI. This CDR3 has 17 amino acids. CDR3 in DNA: TGTGCCAGCAGCCATTTGCGCCAGGGAAGCACCAATCAGCCCCAGCATTTT. Amino acids: CASSHLRQGSTNQPQHF.

This clone came up a few times. The genes are TRBV2 and TRBJ2-5; D ambiguous. The CDR3 is 15 amino acids. Deletions cut 2 bases from V and 7 bases from J, with 17 bases between. Germline CDR1 and CDR2: SNHLY and FYNNEI. The CDR3 here is CASSETGEGWGTQYF. CDR3 bases: TGTGCCAGCAGTGAAACTGGGGAAGGGTGGGGGACCCAGTACTTC. Full variable domain (missing parts from reference TRBV2 and TRBJ2-5): EPEVTQTPSHQVTQMGQEVILRCVPISNHLYFYWYRQILGQKVEFLVSFYNNEISEKSEIFDDQFSVERPDGSNFTLKIRSTKLEDSAMYFCASSETGEGWGTQYFGPGTRLLVL.

This chain connects TRBV19 to TRBJ1-2; 9 bases align to TRBD1. Losses at the gene ends were 10 bases for V and 4 bases for J; bases not matched to a gene: 7. Per germline, CDR1 LNHDA and CDR2 SQIVND (reference sequence). This CDR3 region has 13 residues. The CDR3 sequence: CATSTGGIYGYTF. CDR3 coding DNA: TGTGCCACATCGACAGGGGGGATCTATGGCTACACCTTC.